The text below deals with one T cell receptor (beta chain). Its matching antigen is unknown. This sample is drawn from a study of T cell responses to AZD1222 COVID-19 vaccine. Data came from immunoSEQ multiplex PCR; TCRdb stores just in-frame clones and leaves some out. The sample yields approximately 79,000 clones, approximately 83% seen once. Trimming pared 1 base from V and 5 bases from J, leaving 17 bases between. This CDR3 is 16 amino acids long. Germline values: CDR1 LGHDT, CDR2 YNNKEL (reference sequence). Study-level points and caveats: Vaccine-related CD4 TCRs covered spike, predominating at 160-218 and 743-854. Targets within unmutated variant regions were reportedly found for nearly half of spike-specific TCRs. Receipt of two AZD1222 doses was followed by a rise in Spike-specific TCR breadth and depth. Scientists sampled the repertoires only once the peak T cell response had passed.

The sequence derives from an adult in good health. The V call is TRBV3-1 (or the pseudogene TRBV3-2), the J call TRBJ2-5; tentative D call: TRBD1 (6 bases). The sequenced sample was peripheral blood, obtained on day 0 of AZD1222 vaccination. CDR3 loop: CASSQGEPGVMETQYF. CDR3 coding DNA: TGTGCCAGCAGCCAAGGCGAGCCAGGGGTTATGGAGACCCAGTACTTC.